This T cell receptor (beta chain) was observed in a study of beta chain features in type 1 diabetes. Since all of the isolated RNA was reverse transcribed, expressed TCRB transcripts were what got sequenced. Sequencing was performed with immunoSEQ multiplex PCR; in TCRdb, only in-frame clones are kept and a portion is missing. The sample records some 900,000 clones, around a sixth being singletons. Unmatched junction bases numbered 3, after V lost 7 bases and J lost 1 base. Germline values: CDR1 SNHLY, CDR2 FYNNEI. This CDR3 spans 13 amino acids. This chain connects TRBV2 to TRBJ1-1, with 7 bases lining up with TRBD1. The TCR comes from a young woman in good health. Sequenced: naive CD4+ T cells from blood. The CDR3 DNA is TGTGCCAGCAAGGGGGACAGGAACACTGAAGCTTTCTTT. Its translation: CASKGDRNTEAFF.